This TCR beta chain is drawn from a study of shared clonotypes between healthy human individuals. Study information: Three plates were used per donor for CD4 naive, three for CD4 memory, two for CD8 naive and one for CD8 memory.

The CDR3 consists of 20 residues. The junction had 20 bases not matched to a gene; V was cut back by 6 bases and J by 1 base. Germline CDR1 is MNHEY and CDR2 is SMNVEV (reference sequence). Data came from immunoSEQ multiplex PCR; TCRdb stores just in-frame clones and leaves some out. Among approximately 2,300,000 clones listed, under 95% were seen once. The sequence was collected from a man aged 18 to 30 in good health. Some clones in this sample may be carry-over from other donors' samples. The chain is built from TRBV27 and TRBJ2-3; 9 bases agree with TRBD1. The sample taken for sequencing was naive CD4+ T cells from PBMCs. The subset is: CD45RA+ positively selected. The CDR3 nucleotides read TGTGCCAGCAGCTTGGGGACGGGACAGGGTCCGTGGCGTGGCACAGATACGCAGTATTTT. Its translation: CASSLGTGQGPWRGTDTQYF.